This is a list of T cell receptor beta chains from one sample in a study of blood T cell repertoires in COVID-19. Profiled with immunoSEQ multiplex PCR; TCRdb holds only in-frame clones, not every one. The table records 55,000 to 65,000 clones, roughly nine tenths of them present only once. The sample taken for sequencing was peripheral blood. The origin of the receptors is a woman aged 60-75 years with COVID-19, enrolled during active disease. Both conserved end residues are part of each CDR3. The D gene is left open where the match is weak. Size values are once, few and many counts, or a class for expanded clones, and some rows have none.

size: -; D: TRBD1; J: TRBJ2-1; V: TRBV5-1; CDR3: CASSSIDREGYNEQFF; DNA: TGCGCCAGCAGCTCCATCGACAGGGAAGGCTACAATGAGCAGTTCTTC
size: -; D: -; J: TRBJ2-7; V: TRBV25-1; CDR3: CASSEFKGTGTEQYF; DNA: TGTGCCAGCAGTGAATTCAAGGGCACAGGGACCGAGCAGTACTTC
size: -; D: TRBD1; J: TRBJ2-5; V: TRBV9; CDR3: CASSVDRGYQETQYF; DNA: TGTGCCAGCAGCGTTGACAGGGGGTACCAAGAGACCCAGTACTTC
size: -; D: TRBD1; J: TRBJ1-4; V: TRBV30; CDR3: CAWSAGTGGINEKLFF; DNA: TGTGCCTGGAGTGCCGGGACAGGGGGGATTAATGAAAAACTGTTTTTT
size: -; D: -; J: TRBJ1-5; V: TRBV27; CDR3: CASSPSGPSNQPQHF; DNA: TGTGCCAGCAGTCCAAGCGGCCCTAGCAATCAGCCCCAGCATTTT
size: once; D: TRBD2; J: TRBJ2-1; V: TRBV6-5; CDR3: CASSWGGGSYNEQFF; DNA: TGTGCCAGCAGTTGGGGCGGGGGCTCCTACAATGAGCAGTTCTTC
size: -; D: TRBD1; J: TRBJ1-4; V: TRBV12-3/TRBV12-4; CDR3: CATQGVGKGKLFF; DNA: TGTGCCACCCAGGGGGTGGGAAAAGGAAAACTGTTTTTT
size: -; D: -; J: TRBJ2-1; V: TRBV12-5; CDR3: CASGLGDFQGGEQFF; DNA: TGTGCTAGTGGTTTGGGGGACTTCCAAGGAGGTGAGCAGTTCTTC
size: once; D: -; J: TRBJ1-1; V: TRBV6-2/TRBV6-3; CDR3: CASSYSFLAEAFF; DNA: TGTGCCAGCAGTTACTCGTTCCTCGCTGAAGCTTTCTTT
size: -; D: TRBD2; J: TRBJ2-1; V: TRBV10-2; CDR3: CASSEGGTSGKNEQFF; DNA: TGCGCCAGCAGTGAGGGCGGGACTAGCGGGAAAAATGAGCAGTTCTTC
size: -; D: TRBD1; J: TRBJ2-1; V: TRBV5-1; CDR3: CASSLTGTFNEQFF; DNA: TGCGCCAGCAGTTTGACAGGGACCTTCAATGAGCAGTTCTTC
size: -; D: TRBD2; J: TRBJ2-1; V: TRBV27; CDR3: CASRSGGPAYNEQFF; DNA: TGTGCCAGCAGATCGGGGGGGCCAGCCTACAATGAGCAGTTCTTC
size: -; D: -; J: TRBJ2-2; V: TRBV7-9; CDR3: CASRGTGAGELFF; DNA: TGTGCCAGCAGAGGAACGGGAGCCGGGGAGCTGTTTTTT
size: -; D: -; J: TRBJ2-1; V: TRBV7-8; CDR3: CASSSSPRRGNEQFF; DNA: TGTGCCAGCAGCTCGTCGCCCCGACGGGGCAATGAGCAGTTCTTC
size: once; D: -; J: TRBJ1-4; V: TRBV28; CDR3: CASSLPGGSGNEKLFF; DNA: TGTGCCAGCAGTCTCCCGGGGGGGAGCGGTAATGAAAAACTGTTTTTT
size: -; D: -; J: TRBJ1-3; V: TRBV11-3; CDR3: CASSLGASGNTIYF; DNA: TGTGCCAGCAGCTTAGGGGCGTCTGGAAACACCATATATTTT
size: few; D: -; J: TRBJ1-2; V: TRBV6-5; CDR3: CASSHTGNSYGYTF; DNA: TGTGCCAGCAGTCACACGGGGAACAGCTATGGCTACACCTTC
size: -; D: TRBD1; J: TRBJ1-1; V: TRBV3-1/TRBV3-2; CDR3: CASSPQGATEAFF; DNA: TGTGCCAGCAGCCCACAGGGGGCCACTGAAGCTTTCTTT
size: -; D: -; J: TRBJ2-7; V: TRBV4-1; CDR3: CASSQLKGDLYEQYF; DNA: TGCGCCAGCAGCCAACTCAAGGGGGATCTCTACGAGCAGTACTTC
size: -; D: TRBD2; J: TRBJ2-1; V: TRBV14; CDR3: CASSQLLSPGGTIADNEQFF; DNA: TGTGCCAGCAGCCAACTCCTATCGCCGGGGGGTACCATTGCTGACAATGAGCAGTTCTTC
size: -; D: -; J: TRBJ2-5; V: TRBV4-3; CDR3: CASSQDKAVVETQYF; DNA: TGCGCCAGCAGCCAAGATAAGGCGGTGGTAGAGACCCAGTACTTC
size: -; D: TRBD2; J: TRBJ2-1; V: TRBV27; CDR3: CASSLGLAGGYNEQFF; DNA: TGTGCCAGCAGTCTAGGACTAGCGGGAGGGTACAATGAGCAGTTCTTC
size: -; D: TRBD2; J: TRBJ2-7; V: TRBV7-8; CDR3: CASSRPGFGRGGRSWYEQYF; DNA: TGTGCCAGCAGCCGCCCCGGGTTTGGGCGGGGGGGCCGTTCTTGGTACGAGCAGTACTTC
size: -; D: TRBD1; J: TRBJ1-2; V: TRBV29-1; CDR3: CSVEVGTGYGYTF; DNA: TGCAGCGTTGAAGTTGGGACAGGGTATGGCTACACCTTC
size: -; D: TRBD2; J: TRBJ2-1; V: TRBV14; CDR3: CASSQRTSSNEQFF; DNA: TGTGCCAGCAGCCAAAGGACTAGTTCCAATGAGCAGTTCTTC
size: -; D: TRBD1; J: TRBJ1-6; V: TRBV6-6; CDR3: CASSYAGGTSPLHF; DNA: TGTGCCAGCAGTTACGCAGGGGGCACCTCACCCCTCCACTTT
size: -; D: -; J: TRBJ1-6; V: TRBV27; CDR3: CASSYSRSSPLHF; DNA: TGTGCCAGCAGTTATTCCCGGAGTTCACCCCTCCACTTT
size: -; D: TRBD1; J: TRBJ1-1; V: TRBV4-1; CDR3: CASSPPRGQGAAEAFF; DNA: TGCGCCAGCAGCCCGCCCCGGGGACAGGGGGCGGCTGAAGCTTTCTTT
size: once; D: -; J: TRBJ2-6; V: TRBV11-3; CDR3: CASSLDQEAVYGANVLTF; DNA: TGTGCCAGCAGCTTAGATCAGGAGGCGGTTTATGGGGCCAACGTCCTGACTTTC
size: few; D: -; J: TRBJ1-4; V: TRBV5-1; CDR3: CASSLVAGARTTNEKLFF; DNA: TGCGCCAGCAGCTTGGTGGCGGGGGCGCGGACAACTAATGAAAAACTGTTTTTT
size: -; D: -; J: TRBJ2-5; V: TRBV18; CDR3: CASSPSGRTVGQETQYF; DNA: TGTGCCAGCTCACCATCGGGGAGGACTGTGGGTCAAGAGACCCAGTACTTC
size: -; D: -; J: TRBJ2-7; V: TRBV21-1; CDR3: CASSKDGQGSSYEQYF; DNA: TGTGCCAGCAGCAAAGATGGGCAGGGGTCGTCCTACGAGCAGTACTTC
size: -; D: TRBD1; J: TRBJ2-7; V: TRBV28; CDR3: CASSFVGQGFYEQYF; DNA: TGTGCCAGCAGTTTCGTGGGACAGGGATTCTACGAGCAGTACTTC
size: -; D: -; J: TRBJ1-5; V: TRBV5-4; CDR3: CASSEGGGSYLQPQHF; DNA: TGTGCCAGCAGCGAGGGGGGGGGCTCCTACCTTCAGCCCCAGCATTTT
size: -; D: TRBD2; J: TRBJ2-3; V: TRBV6-5; CDR3: CASSYSASGGPHTQYF; DNA: TGTGCCAGCAGTTACTCGGCTAGCGGGGGGCCACATACGCAGTATTTT